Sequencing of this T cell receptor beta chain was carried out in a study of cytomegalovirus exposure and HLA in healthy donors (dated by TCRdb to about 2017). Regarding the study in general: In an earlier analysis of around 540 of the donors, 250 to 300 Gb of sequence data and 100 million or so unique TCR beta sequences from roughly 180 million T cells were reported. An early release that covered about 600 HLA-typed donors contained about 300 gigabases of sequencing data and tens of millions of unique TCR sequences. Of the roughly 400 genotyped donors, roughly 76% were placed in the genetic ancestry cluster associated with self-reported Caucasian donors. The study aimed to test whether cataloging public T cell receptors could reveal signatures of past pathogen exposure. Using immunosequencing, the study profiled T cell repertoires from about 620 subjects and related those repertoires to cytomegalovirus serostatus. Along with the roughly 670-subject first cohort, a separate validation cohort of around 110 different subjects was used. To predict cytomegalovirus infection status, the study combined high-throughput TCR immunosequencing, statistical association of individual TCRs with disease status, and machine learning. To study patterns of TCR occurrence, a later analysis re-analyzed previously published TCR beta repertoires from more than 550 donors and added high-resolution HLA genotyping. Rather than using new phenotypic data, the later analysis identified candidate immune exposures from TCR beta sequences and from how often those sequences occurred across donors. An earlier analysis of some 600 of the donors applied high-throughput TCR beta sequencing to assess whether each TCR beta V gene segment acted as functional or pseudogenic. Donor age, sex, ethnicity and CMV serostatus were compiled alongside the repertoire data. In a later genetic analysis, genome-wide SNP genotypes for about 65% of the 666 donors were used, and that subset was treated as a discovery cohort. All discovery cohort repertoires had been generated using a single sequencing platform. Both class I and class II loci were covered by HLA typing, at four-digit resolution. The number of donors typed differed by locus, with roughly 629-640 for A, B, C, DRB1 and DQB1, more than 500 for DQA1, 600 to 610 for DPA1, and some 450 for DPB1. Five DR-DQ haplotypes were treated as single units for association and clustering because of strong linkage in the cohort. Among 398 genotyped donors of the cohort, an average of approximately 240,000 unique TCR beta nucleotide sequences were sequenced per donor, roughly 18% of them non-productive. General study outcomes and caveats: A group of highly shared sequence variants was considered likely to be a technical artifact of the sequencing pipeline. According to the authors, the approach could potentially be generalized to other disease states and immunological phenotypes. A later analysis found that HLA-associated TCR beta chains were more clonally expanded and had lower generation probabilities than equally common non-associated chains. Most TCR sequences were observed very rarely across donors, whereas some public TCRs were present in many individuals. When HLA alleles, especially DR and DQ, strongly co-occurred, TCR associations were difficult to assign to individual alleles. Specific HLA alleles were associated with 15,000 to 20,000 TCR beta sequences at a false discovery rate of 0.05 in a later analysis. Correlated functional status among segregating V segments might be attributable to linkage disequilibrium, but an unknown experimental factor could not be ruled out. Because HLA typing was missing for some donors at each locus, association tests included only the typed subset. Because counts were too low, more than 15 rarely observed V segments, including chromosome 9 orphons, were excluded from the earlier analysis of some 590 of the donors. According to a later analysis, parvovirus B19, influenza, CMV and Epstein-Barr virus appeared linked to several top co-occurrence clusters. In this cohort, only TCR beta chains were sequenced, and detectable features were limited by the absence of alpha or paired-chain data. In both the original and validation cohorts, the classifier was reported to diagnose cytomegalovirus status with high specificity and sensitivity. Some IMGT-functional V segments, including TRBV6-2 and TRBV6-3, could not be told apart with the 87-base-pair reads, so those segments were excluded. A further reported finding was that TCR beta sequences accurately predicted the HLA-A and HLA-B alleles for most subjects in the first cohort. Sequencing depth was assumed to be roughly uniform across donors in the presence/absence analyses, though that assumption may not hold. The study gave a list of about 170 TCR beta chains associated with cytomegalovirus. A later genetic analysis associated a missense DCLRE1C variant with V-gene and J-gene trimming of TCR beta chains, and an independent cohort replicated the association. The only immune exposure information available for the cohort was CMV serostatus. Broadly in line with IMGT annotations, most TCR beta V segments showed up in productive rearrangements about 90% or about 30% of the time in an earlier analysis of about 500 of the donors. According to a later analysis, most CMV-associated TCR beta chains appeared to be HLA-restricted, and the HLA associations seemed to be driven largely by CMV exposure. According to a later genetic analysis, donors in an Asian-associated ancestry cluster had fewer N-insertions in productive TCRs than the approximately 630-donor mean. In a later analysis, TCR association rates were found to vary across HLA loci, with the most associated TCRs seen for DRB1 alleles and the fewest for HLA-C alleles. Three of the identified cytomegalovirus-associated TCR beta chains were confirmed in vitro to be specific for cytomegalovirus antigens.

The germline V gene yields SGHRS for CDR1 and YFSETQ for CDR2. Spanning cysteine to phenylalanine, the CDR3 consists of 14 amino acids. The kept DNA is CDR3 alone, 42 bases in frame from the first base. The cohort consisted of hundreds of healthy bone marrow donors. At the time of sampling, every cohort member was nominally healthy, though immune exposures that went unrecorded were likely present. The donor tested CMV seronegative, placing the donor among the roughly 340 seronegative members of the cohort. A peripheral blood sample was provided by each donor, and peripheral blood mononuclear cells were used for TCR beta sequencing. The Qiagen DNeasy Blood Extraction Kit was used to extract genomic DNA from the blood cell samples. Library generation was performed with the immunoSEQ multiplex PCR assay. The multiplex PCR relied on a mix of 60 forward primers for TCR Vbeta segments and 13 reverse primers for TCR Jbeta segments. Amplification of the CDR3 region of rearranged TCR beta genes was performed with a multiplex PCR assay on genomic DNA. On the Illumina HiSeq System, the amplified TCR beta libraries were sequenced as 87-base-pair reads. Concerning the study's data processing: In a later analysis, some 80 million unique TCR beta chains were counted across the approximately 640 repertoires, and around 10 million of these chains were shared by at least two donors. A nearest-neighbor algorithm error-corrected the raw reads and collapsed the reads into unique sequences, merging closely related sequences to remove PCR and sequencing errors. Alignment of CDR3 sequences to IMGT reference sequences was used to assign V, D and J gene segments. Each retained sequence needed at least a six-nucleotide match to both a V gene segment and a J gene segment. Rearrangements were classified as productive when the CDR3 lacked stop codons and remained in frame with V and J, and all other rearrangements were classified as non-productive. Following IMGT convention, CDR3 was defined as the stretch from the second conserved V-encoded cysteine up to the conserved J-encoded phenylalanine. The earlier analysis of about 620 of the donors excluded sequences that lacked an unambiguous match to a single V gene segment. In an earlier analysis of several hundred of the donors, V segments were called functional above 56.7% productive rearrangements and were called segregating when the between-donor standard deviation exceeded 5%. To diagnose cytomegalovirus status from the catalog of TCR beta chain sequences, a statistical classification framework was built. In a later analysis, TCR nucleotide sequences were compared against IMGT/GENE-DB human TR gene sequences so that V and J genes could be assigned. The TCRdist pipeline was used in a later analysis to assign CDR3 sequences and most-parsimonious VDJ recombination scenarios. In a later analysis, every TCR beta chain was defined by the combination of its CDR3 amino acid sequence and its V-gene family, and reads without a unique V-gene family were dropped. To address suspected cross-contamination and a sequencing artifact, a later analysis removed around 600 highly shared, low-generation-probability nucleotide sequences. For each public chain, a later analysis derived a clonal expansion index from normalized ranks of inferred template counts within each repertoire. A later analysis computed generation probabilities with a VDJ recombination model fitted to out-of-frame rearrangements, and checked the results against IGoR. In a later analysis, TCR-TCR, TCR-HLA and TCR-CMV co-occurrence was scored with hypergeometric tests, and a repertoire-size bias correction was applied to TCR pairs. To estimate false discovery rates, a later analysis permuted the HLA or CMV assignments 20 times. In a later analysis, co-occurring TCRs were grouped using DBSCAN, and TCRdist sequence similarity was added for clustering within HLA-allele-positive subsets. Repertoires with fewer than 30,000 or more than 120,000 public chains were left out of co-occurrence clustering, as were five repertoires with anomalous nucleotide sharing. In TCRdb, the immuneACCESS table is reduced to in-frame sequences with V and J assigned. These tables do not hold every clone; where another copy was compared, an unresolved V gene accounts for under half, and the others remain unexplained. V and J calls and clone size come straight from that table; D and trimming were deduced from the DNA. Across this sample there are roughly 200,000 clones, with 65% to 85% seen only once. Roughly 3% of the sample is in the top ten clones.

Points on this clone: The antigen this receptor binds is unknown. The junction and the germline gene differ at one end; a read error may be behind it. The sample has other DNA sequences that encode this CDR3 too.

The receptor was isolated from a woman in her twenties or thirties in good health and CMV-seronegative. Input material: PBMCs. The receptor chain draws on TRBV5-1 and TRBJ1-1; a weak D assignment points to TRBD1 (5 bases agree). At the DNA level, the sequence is TGCGCCAGCAGCTTGGCCAGGGAAGATGGTGAAGCCTTCTTT. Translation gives CASSLAREDGEAFF.